This T cell receptor (beta chain) comes out of a study of cytomegalovirus exposure and HLA in healthy donors. Vbeta (60) and Jbeta (13) primers were used in the PCR. Sequenced by immunoSEQ multiplex PCR; TCRdb stores in-frame clones only, minus some. The profile shows tens of thousands of clones, under 80% of them singletons. This CDR3 region has 16 residues. V was pared by 0 bases and J by 2 bases, with 14 bases between. Germline V gene sequence: CDR1 SNHLY, CDR2 FYNNEI. Everyone who donated was a healthy bone marrow donor. Sequenced sample: PBMCs. This TCR came from a woman between 25 and 40 years old in good health and CMV-seronegative. The chain employs TRBV2 and TRBJ2-7; D perhaps matches TRBD1 (5 bases). In nucleotides, the CDR3 is TGTGCCAGCAGTGAAGCGGGCAGTCAGGGCACCTACGAGCAGTACTTC. Translating it yields CASSEAGSQGTYEQYF.